This T cell receptor beta chain derives from a study of early T cells in non-severe SARS-CoV-2 infection. Study observations and caveats: VDJdb matching favored anti-spike CD8 responses, missing private and CD4 specificities.

This CDR3 has 14 amino acids. Per the germline V gene, CDR1 is GTSNPN and CDR2 is SVGIG (reference sequence). Trimming shortened V by 3 bases and J by 2 bases, and 13 bases separated the two germline ends. This clonotype was observed a few times. Its cognate antigen is unknown. Attached unique molecular identifiers marked individual cDNA molecules. TCRdb ran MiXCR on the 5' RACE reads and lists one entry per CDR3 protein. The data show tens of thousands of distinct CDR3 sequences, approximately 9.5% seen once. The TCR was taken from an adult who was a healthcare worker with PCR-confirmed SARS-CoV-2 infection or an uninfected control (not recorded which). Sequenced input: whole blood. The chain recombines TRBV30 with TRBJ1-2, with D possibly TRBD1 on 5 matching bases. CDR3 in DNA: TGTGCCTGGAGCCTAGGGGCTTCCAACTATGGCTACACCTTC. Translating it yields CAWSLGASNYGYTF.